This T cell receptor (beta chain) derives from a study of spatial heterogeneity in lung cancer. Whole-study context: Detected sequences consistently included more beta-chain ones than alpha-chain ones. Raw reads contained each unique TCR and UMI combination more than ten times on average.

TCRdb re-called the 5' RACE reads through MiXCR, storing one row per CDR3 protein. The table has fewer than 4,500 distinct CDR3 sequences, around a third seen once; the top ten hold 9.5% to 15%. Time point described: sample taken at primary tumor resection. There were 65 or so donors, all of them untreated patients with early-stage non-small cell lung cancer. This CDR3 region has 22 residues. Germline trimming cut 10 bases from V and 15 bases from J; bases unmatched to any gene: 42. From germline, CDR1 is ENHRY and CDR2 SYGVKD. About this clonotype: Its cognate antigen is unknown.

Study-level points and caveats: Tumor mutation count correlated with how many alpha and beta TCRs expanded intratumorally.

This specimen was lung tumor tissue, taken at surgery. This clonotype originated in a female donor with early-stage non-small cell lung cancer. The V gene is TRBV10-3, the J gene TRBJ2-1, with 10 bases that match TRBD2. This CDR3 reads CANNTLLPTGPWVLAGEILRFF. In nucleotides, the CDR3 is TGTGCCAACAACACACTCCTCCCGACGGGCCCCTGGGTGCTAGCGGGAGAAATCCTCAGGTTCTTC.